This TCR beta chain was recorded in a study of regulatory T cells in long-lasting Graves disease. Arm-PCR of CDR3 regions and iRepertoire HTBI primers were the basis on which TCR beta libraries were built. TCRdb called the multiplex PCR reads again in MiXCR, with one record for every CDR3 protein. The sample records 520,000 or so distinct CDR3 sequences, around 11% being singletons. As to time point: newly diagnosed GD, antithyroid drugs for less than 3 months. PBMCs provided the RNA from which the TCR library was made. The data also belong to a second study, concerning T cells in Graves' hyperthyroidism and ophthalmopathy.

Sequences were derived from peripheral blood mononuclear cells (PBMCs), sampled at new diagnosis, from a patient treated with antithyroid drugs. This receptor was obtained from a woman aged 25 to 45 with Graves disease.

The CDR3 is CASSTGLAGGITDTQYF. The CDR3 DNA reads as TGCGCCAGCAGCACCGGACTAGCGGGAGGGATCACAGATACGCAGTATTTT. V and J are TRBV5-1 and TRBJ2-3, with 15 positions matching TRBD2. Germline V gives CDR1 SGHRS, CDR2 YFSETQ. The ends lost 4 bases at V and 2 bases at J; junction bases unmatched: 5. This CDR3 has 17 amino acids.